The 28 T cell receptor beta chains listed next were all sequenced from one sample in a study of radiotherapy plus CTLA-4 blockade in lung cancer. Assay: immunoSEQ multiplex PCR; the TCRdb copy retains only in-frame clones and omits some. The table lists about 45,000 clones, 50% to 70% of them singletons. The sequences come from peripheral blood, collected from a patient treated with radiotherapy plus ipilimumab. These receptor sequences come from a human donor with non-small cell lung cancer who had a partial response to radiotherapy plus ipilimumab.

This clone has only one observation. V usage is TRBV2 and J usage is TRBJ2-1, with a weak D call TRBD1 (6 bases). CDR1 and CDR2 (germline): SNHLY, FYNNEI. V lost 4 bases and J 8 bases, leaving 18 bases between the germline ends. The CDR3 spans 15 residues. The DNA of the CDR3 is TGTGCCAGCAGTGTAGGGCAGGGGTGGGGCGATGAGCAGTTCTTC. This gives the protein CASSVGQGWGDEQFF.

The chain employs TRBV7-9 and TRBJ2-7; 8 bases align to TRBD2. This CDR3 contains 17 residues. CDR1 is SEHNR and CDR2 is FQNEAQ in the germline V gene (reference sequence). J was trimmed by 1 base and V by 5 bases; bases with no gene match: 13. The CDR3 nucleotides read TGTGCCAGCAGCCTCAAACGGGGGGGGGAAGGGTCCTACGAGCAGTACTTC. Translation gives CASSLKRGGEGSYEQYF.

V is TRBV7-9 and J is TRBJ1-1, with TRBD1 as a possible D gene (5 bases). This CDR3 comprises 14 residues. CDR1 and CDR2 (germline): SEHNR, FQNEAQ (reference sequence). V was pared by 2 bases and J by 0 bases, with 7 bases between. The DNA for the CDR3 is TGTGCCAGCAGCTTATTGACAGTGAACACTGAAGCTTTCTTT. Encoded protein: CASSLLTVNTEAFF.

V is TRBV29-1 and J is TRBJ1-2; D is unresolved. The CDR3 sequence is 11 residues long. Germline CDR1 is SQVTM and CDR2 is ANQGSEA. V lost 3 bases and J lost 2, with 4 bases in between. The CDR3 nucleotides read TGCAGCGTTGAGTCAAACTATGGCTACACCTTC. Its translation: CSVESNYGYTF.

The table lists this clone with a count of one. The V gene is TRBV28, the J gene TRBJ2-3; 10 bases are a match to TRBD1. There are 16 residues in the CDR3. V gave up 10 bases and J gave up 0 bases; unmatched junction bases: 10. Germline V gene sequence: CDR1 MDHEN, CDR2 SYDVKM. The CDR3 here is CAILDRGTASTDTQYF. Here the CDR3 DNA reads TGTGCCATCCTGGACAGGGGGACTGCTAGCACAGATACGCAGTATTTT.

The chain joins TRBV4-2 to TRBJ2-7; 10 bases map to TRBD1. The germline V gene has CDR1 LGHNA and CDR2 YNFKEQ. The CDR3 extends over 15 amino acids. J lost 4 bases, V lost 5 bases, and 8 bases had no gene match. This CDR3 is CASSFRDRGLYEQYF. The CDR3 DNA sequence: TGTGCCAGCAGCTTCCGGGACAGGGGCTTATACGAGCAGTACTTC.

The rearrangement joins TRBV5-8 to TRBJ1-1; 9 nucleotides align to TRBD1. This CDR3 region has 15 residues. The V gene end was trimmed by 0 bases and the J gene end by 4 bases; junction bases not matched to a gene: 4. Germline V lookup: CDR1 SGHTS, CDR2 YDEGEE. CDR3 in amino acids: CASSLDGTGSTEAFF. The CDR3 region has the DNA TGTGCCAGCAGCTTGGATGGGACAGGGAGCACTGAAGCTTTCTTT.

The chain couples TRBV6-5 to TRBJ2-2, with 8 bases that match TRBD2. The CDR3 consists of 16 residues. Germline CDR1 is MNHEY and CDR2 is SVGAGI. Trimming at V came to 4 bases and at J to 5 bases, leaving 9 bases not matched to a gene. The CDR3 DNA sequence: TGTGCCAGCAGTTCCGAATTGGCGGGGGGAACCGGGGAGCTGTTTTTT. This sequence encodes CASSSELAGGTGELFF.

This clone was seen only a few times. V usage is TRBV7-6 and J usage is TRBJ1-3; TRBD1 agrees at 8 bases. V lost 6 bases and J lost 8; bases outside the gene matches: 18. Looked up from germline, CDR1 is SGHVS and CDR2 is FNYEAQ. The CDR3 covers 17 residues. The CDR3 here is CASSYRSGRQGADTIYF. The CDR3 coding sequence is TGTGCCAGCAGTTACCGATCAGGTCGGCAGGGGGCGGACACCATATATTTT.

CDR3 region: CASSLTGGGNTEAFF. CDR3 bases: TGCGCCAGCAGCCTGACAGGGGGCGGGAACACTGAAGCTTTCTTT. The chain has TRBV5-1 and TRBJ1-1; 10 bases are shared with TRBD1. Germline V gene lookup returns CDR1 SGHRS and CDR2 YFSETQ. V lost 4 bases to trimming and J lost 1 base; unmatched junction nucleotides: 4. The CDR3 has 15 residues.

This clone has more than one count but fewer than ten. The genes are TRBV6-1 and TRBJ1-1; D gene uncertain. Between the trimmed V and J ends, which lost 7 bases and 3 bases, there was a span of 6 bases. The CDR3 sequence is 11 residues long. Germline CDR1 is MNHNS and CDR2 is SASEGT. The CDR3 loop is CASTSYTEAFF. DNA of the CDR3: TGTGCCAGCACCTCCTACACTGAAGCTTTCTTT.

V usage is TRBV6-4 and J usage is TRBJ1-5, with D tentatively TRBD1 (6 bases). Per germline, CDR1 MRHNA and CDR2 SNTAGT. This CDR3 is 14 amino acids long. Trimming shortened V by 7 bases and J by 5 bases, and 15 bases separated the two germline ends. The CDR3 region is CASTAGAPDQPQHF. CDR3 nucleotide sequence: TGTGCCAGCACGGCGGGGGCTCCAGATCAGCCCCAGCATTTT.

The V call is TRBV28, the J call TRBJ2-5, with D maybe TRBD1 (5 bases). The J call may be in error: the DNA end matches TRBJ2-7 better. CDR3 size: 15 residues. Germline V lookup: CDR1 MDHEN, CDR2 SYDVKM. The CDR3 bases are TGTGCCAGCAGTTTACGGCAGGGCTGGTTGAACGAGCAGTACTTC. This translates into CASSLRQGWLNEQYF.

This clone was counted between two and nine times. The gene calls are TRBV6-5 and TRBJ1-5, with TRBD1 as a possible D gene (6 bases). The germline CDR1 and CDR2 sequences are MNHEY and SVGAGI. The CDR3 extends over 15 amino acids. Trimming shortened V by 4 bases and J by 0 bases, and 10 bases separated the two germline ends. CDR3 in amino acids: CASSSDRNSNQPQHF. Here the CDR3 DNA reads TGTGCCAGCAGTTCCGACAGGAATAGCAATCAGCCCCAGCATTTT.

A single count supports this clone. The chain employs TRBV28 and TRBJ1-6, with D possibly matching TRBD1 (5 bases). The V gene lost 3 bases and the J gene lost 5 bases, with 11 bases spanning the gap. This CDR3 is built from 15 residues. Germline V gene data show CDR1 as MDHEN and CDR2 as SYDVKM. The CDR3 loop is CASSLGGRNNSPLHF. The CDR3 DNA follows: TGTGCCAGCAGTTTGGGGGGAAGAAATAATTCACCCCTCCACTTT.

This CDR3 reads CASAGGGTGELFF. Here the CDR3 DNA reads TGTGCCAGCGCCGGGGGGGGCACCGGGGAGCTGTTTTTT. The chain carries TRBV11-3 and TRBJ2-2, with 8 nucleotides matching TRBD2. The CDR3 has 13 amino acids. J gave up 4 bases and V 8 bases, and 3 bases lay outside the gene matches. Germline CDR1 and CDR2: SGHNT and YENEEA.

This clone was counted a few times. The chain links TRBV5-8 to TRBJ1-2; the D gene is possibly TRBD1 (5 bases). The CDR3 is made up of 18 amino acids. Germline V gene lookup returns CDR1 SGHTS and CDR2 YDEGEE. The germline V and J ends were trimmed by 4 bases and 0 bases, with 22 bases remaining between them. The DNA for the CDR3 is TGTGCCAGCAGCCCCCGGGCGGGACGGACTACCACTAACTATGGCTACACCTTC. Its protein product is CASSPRAGRTTTNYGYTF. The full variable domain, its missing parts supplied by reference TRBV5-8 and TRBJ1-2, is EAGVTQSPTHLIKTRGQQATLRCSPISGHTSVYWYQQALGLGLQFLLWYDEGEERNRGNFPPRFSGRQFPNYSSELNVNALELEDSALYLCASSPRAGRTTTNYGYTFGSGTRLTVV.

This clone was observed a few times. V is TRBV18 and J is TRBJ2-1; D is possibly TRBD2 (6 bases). CDR3 size: 17 residues. CDR1 and CDR2 from the germline V gene are KGHSH and LQKENI. Trimming cost V 3 bases and J 0 bases, with 15 bases left between them. The CDR3 protein is CASSPPTAGGSYNEQFF. In DNA, the CDR3 is TGTGCCAGCTCACCCCCGACAGCCGGGGGCTCCTACAATGAGCAGTTCTTC.

As to this clone: Within the sample, other DNA sequences also encode this same CDR3. The chain is built from TRBV12-5 and TRBJ2-7; a weak D match, TRBD2 (6 bases). Deletions cut 3 bases from V and 1 base from J, with 7 bases between. CDR1 is LGHNT and CDR2 is FRNRAP in the germline V gene. This CDR3 region has 13 residues. This CDR3 is CASGLAGSYEQYF. CDR3 coding DNA: TGTGCTAGTGGTTTAGCGGGTTCCTACGAGCAGTACTTC.

There are a few counts of this clone. The junction departs from the called germline gene at one end, perhaps through a read error. The genes are TRBV5-4 and TRBJ2-7, with D perhaps assigned TRBD1 or TRBD2 (6 bases each). CDR1 SGHNT and CDR2 YYREEE come from the germline V gene (reference sequence). The CDR3 spans 12 residues. The DNA for the CDR3 is TGTGCCAGCAGTTTGGGGGGCGGTGAGCAGTACTTC. Protein sequence: CASSLGGGEQYF.

This chain connects TRBV7-2 to TRBJ2-1; 10 bases line up with TRBD1. The V gene end was trimmed by 5 bases and the J gene end by 4 bases; junction bases not matched to a gene: 5. The CDR3 length is 15 residues. CDR1 and CDR2 from the germline V gene are SGHTA and FQGNSA. CDR3 sequence (DNA): TGTGCCAGCAGCGCTGACAGGGGGCTTTACAATGAGCAGTTCTTC. Translated, it gives CASSADRGLYNEQFF.

CDR3 residues: CASSQDVTSRGQYF. As DNA, the CDR3 is TGCGCCAGCAGCCAAGATGTGACTAGCCGCGGCCAGTACTTC. The genes are TRBV4-1 and TRBJ2-5; TRBD2 agrees at 7 bases. The germline V gene encodes CDR1 MGHRA and CDR2 YSYEKL. The CDR3 spans 14 residues. V gave up 0 bases and J gave up 10 bases; unmatched junction bases: 8.

The chain is built from TRBV30 and TRBJ1-5, with TRBD1 identical over 9 bases. This CDR3 spans 15 amino acids. Germline CDR1 reads GTSNPN; CDR2 reads SVGIG (reference sequence). J was trimmed by 9 bases and V by 4 bases; bases with no gene match: 13. CDR3 loop: CAWTSGTGPRGPQHF. The CDR3 nucleotides are TGTGCCTGGACGAGCGGGACAGGGCCTCGGGGGCCCCAGCATTTT.

The chain couples TRBV5-4 to TRBJ1-2; TRBD1 aligns across 7 bases. The germline gives CDR1 SGHNT, CDR2 YYREEE (reference sequence). J lost 6 bases, V lost 3 bases, and 8 bases had no gene match. CDR3 size: 14 residues. CDR3 protein: CASSSLTGSDGYTF. The CDR3 DNA follows: TGTGCCAGCAGCTCCCTGACAGGGTCGGATGGCTACACCTTC. The full variable domain, with the rest looked up from reference TRBV5-4 and TRBJ1-2, is ETGVTQSPTHLIKTRGQQVTLRCSSQSGHNTVSWYQQALGQGPQFIFQYYREEENGRGNFPPRFSGLQFPNYSSELNVNALELDDSALYLCASSSLTGSDGYTFGSGTRLTVV.

The J gene is TRBJ1-5, the V gene TRBV2; D may be TRBD1 (5 bases). Deletions cut 8 bases from V and 3 bases from J, with 14 bases between. The CDR3 sequence is 14 residues long. Germline CDR1 reads SNHLY; CDR2 reads FYNNEI. CDR3 nucleotides: TGTGCCAGCTCCCGACAGCCTTCCAATCAGCCCCAGCATTTT. It encodes CASSRQPSNQPQHF.

The CDR3 sequence is CASSQEGLHSGNTIYF. As DNA, the CDR3 is TGCGCCAGCAGCCAAGAAGGACTCCACTCTGGAAACACCATATATTTT. This rearrangement joins TRBV4-3 to TRBJ1-3; D is uncertain. CDR1 and CDR2 (germline): LGHNA, YSLEER. This CDR3 contains 16 residues. Trimming shortened V by 0 bases and J by 0 bases, and 9 bases separated the two germline ends.

The V and J genes are TRBV27 and TRBJ2-1; D perhaps matches TRBD2 (5 bases). Germline V gives CDR1 MNHEY, CDR2 SMNVEV (reference sequence). The CDR3 has 16 residues. V was trimmed by 3 bases and J by 0 bases, leaving 12 bases between them. The CDR3 sequence: CASSFSGLSSYNEQFF. The CDR3 nucleotides are TGTGCCAGCAGTTTTTCAGGACTGAGCTCCTACAATGAGCAGTTCTTC.

The chain carries TRBV30 and TRBJ2-5, with TRBD2 matching 8 bases. The CDR3 is 16 residues long. The germline CDR1 and CDR2 sequences are GTSNPN and SVGIG (reference sequence). J gave up 4 bases and V 3 bases, and 13 bases lay outside the gene matches. The CDR3 sequence is CAWRNVRGVMRETQYF. The CDR3 DNA reads TGTGCCTGGAGGAATGTGCGGGGGGTGATGAGAGAGACCCAGTACTTC.